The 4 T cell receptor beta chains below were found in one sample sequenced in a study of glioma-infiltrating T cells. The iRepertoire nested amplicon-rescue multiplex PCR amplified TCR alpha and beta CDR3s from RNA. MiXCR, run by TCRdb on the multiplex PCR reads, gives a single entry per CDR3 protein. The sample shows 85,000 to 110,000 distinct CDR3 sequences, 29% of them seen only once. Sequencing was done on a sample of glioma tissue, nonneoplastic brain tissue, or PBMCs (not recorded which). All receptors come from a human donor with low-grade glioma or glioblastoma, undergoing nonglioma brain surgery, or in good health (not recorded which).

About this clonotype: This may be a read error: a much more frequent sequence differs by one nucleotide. CDR3: CATSSSYSGRNTIYF. Written as DNA, the CDR3 is TGTGCCACCAGCAGTTCATATTCGGGGAGAAACACCATATATTTT. The chain joins TRBV15 to TRBJ1-3; D is uncertain. V lost 3 bases, J lost 5 bases, and 14 bases lay in between. The CDR3 loop spans 15 amino acids. CDR1 and CDR2 from the germline V gene are LNHNV and YYDKDF (reference sequence).

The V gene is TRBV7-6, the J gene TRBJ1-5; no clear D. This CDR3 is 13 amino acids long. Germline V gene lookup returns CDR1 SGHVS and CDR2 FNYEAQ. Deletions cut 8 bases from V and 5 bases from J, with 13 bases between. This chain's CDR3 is CASSQETDQPQHF. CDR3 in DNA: TGTGCCAGCTCCCAGGAGACCGATCAGCCCCAGCATTTT.

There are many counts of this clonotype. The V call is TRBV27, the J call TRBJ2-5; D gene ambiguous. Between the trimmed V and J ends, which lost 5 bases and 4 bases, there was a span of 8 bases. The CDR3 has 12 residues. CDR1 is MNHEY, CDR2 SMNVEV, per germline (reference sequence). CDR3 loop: CASSPKGETQYF. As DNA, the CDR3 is TGTGCCAGCAGTCCGAAAGGAGAGACCCAGTACTTC.

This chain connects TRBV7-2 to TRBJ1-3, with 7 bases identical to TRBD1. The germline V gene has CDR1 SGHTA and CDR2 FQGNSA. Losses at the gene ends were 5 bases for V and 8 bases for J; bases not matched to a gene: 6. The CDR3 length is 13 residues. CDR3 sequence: CASSVQGRDTIYF. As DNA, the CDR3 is TGTGCCAGCAGCGTACAGGGGAGAGACACCATATATTTT.